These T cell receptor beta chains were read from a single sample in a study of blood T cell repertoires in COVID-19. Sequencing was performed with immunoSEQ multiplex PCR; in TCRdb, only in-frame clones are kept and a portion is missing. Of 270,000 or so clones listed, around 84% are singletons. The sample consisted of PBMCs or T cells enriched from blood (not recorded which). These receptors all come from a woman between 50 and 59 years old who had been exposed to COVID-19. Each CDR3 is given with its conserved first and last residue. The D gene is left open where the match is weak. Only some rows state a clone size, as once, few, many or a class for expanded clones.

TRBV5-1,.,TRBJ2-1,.,TGCGCCAGCAGCTTGTTTCCGGGGGAGGTGAATGAGCAGTTCTTC,CASSLFPGEVNEQFF
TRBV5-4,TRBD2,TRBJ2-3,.,TGTGCCAGCAGCCCGGGGGGGGAGGTTGGCCCAGATACGCAGTATTTT,CASSPGGEVGPDTQYF
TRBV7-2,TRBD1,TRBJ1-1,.,TGTGCCAGCAGCAGCAGGACAGGGGGTGGCACTGAAGCTTTCTTT,CASSSRTGGGTEAFF
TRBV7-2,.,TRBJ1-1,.,TGTGCCACTCTACTGAGGCCGAACACTGAAGCTTTCTTT,CATLLRPNTEAFF
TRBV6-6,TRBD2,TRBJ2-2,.,TGTGCCAGCAGAGCCTCGGGACTAGCCGACGGGGAGCTGTTTTTT,CASRASGLADGELFF
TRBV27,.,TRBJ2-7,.,TGTGCCAGCAGTTCCCCCGGGATCGACTCCTACGAGCAGTACTTC,CASSSPGIDSYEQYF
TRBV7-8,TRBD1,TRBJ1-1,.,TGTGCCAGCAGCTATACAGGGGGCTACACTGAAGCTTTCTTT,CASSYTGGYTEAFF
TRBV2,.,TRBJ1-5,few,TGTGCCAGCAGGAAGGGGGGCAATCAGCCCCAGCATTTT,CASRKGGNQPQHF
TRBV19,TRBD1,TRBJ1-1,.,TGTGCCAGTAGGCAACAGGGGCTGGTCGGGAGGAACACTGAAGCTTTCTTT,CASRQQGLVGRNTEAFF
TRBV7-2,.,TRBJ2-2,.,TGTGCCAGCAGCTTATCCAGGGAGCTGTTTTTT,CASSLSRELFF
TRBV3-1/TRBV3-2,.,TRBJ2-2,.,TGTGCCAGCAGCCAACAGGGCCTCGGCACCGGGGAGCTGTTTTTT,CASSQQGLGTGELFF
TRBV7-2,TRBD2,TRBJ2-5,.,TGTGCCAGCAGCTTACCAGCGGGGGGGCCGGAGACCCAGTACTTC,CASSLPAGGPETQYF
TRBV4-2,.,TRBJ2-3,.,TGTGCCAGCAGCCAAGATGGGGGGGGCCGAACAGATACGCAGTATTTT,CASSQDGGGRTDTQYF
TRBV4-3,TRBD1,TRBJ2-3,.,TGCGCCAGCAGCGCTCGGACAGGGAGCACAGATACGCAGTATTTT,CASSARTGSTDTQYF
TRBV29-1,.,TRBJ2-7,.,TGCAGCGTTCTTGAGTACGAGCAGTACTTC,CSVLEYEQYF
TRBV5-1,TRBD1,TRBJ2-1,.,TGCGCCAGCAGCTTGGAGGGACAGGGGCGGAATGAGCAGTTCTTC,CASSLEGQGRNEQFF
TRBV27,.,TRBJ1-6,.,TGTGCCAGCAGTTTAGCGGGACCGAATTCACCCCTCCACTTT,CASSLAGPNSPLHF
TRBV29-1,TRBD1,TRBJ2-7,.,TGCAGCGTTGGGTCCCGGGACAGGGAAGCCCTCGAGCAGTACTTC,CSVGSRDREALEQYF
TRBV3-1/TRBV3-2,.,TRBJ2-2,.,TGTGCCAGCAGCCAAACGTATAACCATCACAGATCTTGGGCCGGGGAGCTGTTTTTT,CASSQTYNHHRSWAGELFF
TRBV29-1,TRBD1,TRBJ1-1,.,TGCAGCGTTGCCCACAGGGGCCCGAACACTGAAGCTTTCTTT,CSVAHRGPNTEAFF
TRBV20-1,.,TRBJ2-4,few,TGCAGTGCTAGTCAACTAGGAGGGGACAGTCGAGCCAAAAACATTCAGTACTTC,CSASQLGGDSRAKNIQYF
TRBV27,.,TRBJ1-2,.,TGTGCCAGCAGTTTAACACAGGGAATGGTGTGGTATGGCTACACCTTC,CASSLTQGMVWYGYTF
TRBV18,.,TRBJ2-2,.,TGTGCCAGCTCACCAAAGGACTCCACCGGGGAGCTGTTTTTT,CASSPKDSTGELFF
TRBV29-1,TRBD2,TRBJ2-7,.,TGCAGCGTTCGGCCGGGACTAGCGGGAGCGGAGCAGTACTTC,CSVRPGLAGAEQYF
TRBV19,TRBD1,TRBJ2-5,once,TGTGCCAGTAGGGCCGGGACAGGGGAGGGAGAGACCCAGTACTTC,CASRAGTGEGETQYF
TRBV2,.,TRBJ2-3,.,TGTGCCAGCAGTAACAGGCTGGTGGGCGCAGATACGCAGTATTTT,CASSNRLVGADTQYF
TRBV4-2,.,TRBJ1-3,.,TGTGCCAGCAGCCAAGATCGAGTCAGGGCAGCCGGAAACACCATATATTTT,CASSQDRVRAAGNTIYF
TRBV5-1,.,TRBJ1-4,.,TGCGCCAGCAGCTTGGGGGAGTGGGGTAATGAAAAACTGTTTTTT,CASSLGEWGNEKLFF
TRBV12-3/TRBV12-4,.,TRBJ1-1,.,TGTGCCAGCAGTTTCTGGCGGACTGAAGCTTTCTTT,CASSFWRTEAFF
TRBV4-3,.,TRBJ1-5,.,TGCGCCAGCAGCCTGGCCCACGGACAGTTCTGGCCCCAGCATTTT,CASSLAHGQFWPQHF
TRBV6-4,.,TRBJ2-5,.,TGTGCCAGCAGTGACTCGAGGATTCCCCAAGAGACCCAGTACTTC,CASSDSRIPQETQYF
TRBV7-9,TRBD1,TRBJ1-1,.,TGTGCCAGCAGCCCCCAGGGGGAGGCCACTGAAGCTTTCTTT,CASSPQGEATEAFF
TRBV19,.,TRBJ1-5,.,TGTGCCAGTAGTTTAGGGGGAGATGGCAATCAGCCCCAGCATTTT,CASSLGGDGNQPQHF